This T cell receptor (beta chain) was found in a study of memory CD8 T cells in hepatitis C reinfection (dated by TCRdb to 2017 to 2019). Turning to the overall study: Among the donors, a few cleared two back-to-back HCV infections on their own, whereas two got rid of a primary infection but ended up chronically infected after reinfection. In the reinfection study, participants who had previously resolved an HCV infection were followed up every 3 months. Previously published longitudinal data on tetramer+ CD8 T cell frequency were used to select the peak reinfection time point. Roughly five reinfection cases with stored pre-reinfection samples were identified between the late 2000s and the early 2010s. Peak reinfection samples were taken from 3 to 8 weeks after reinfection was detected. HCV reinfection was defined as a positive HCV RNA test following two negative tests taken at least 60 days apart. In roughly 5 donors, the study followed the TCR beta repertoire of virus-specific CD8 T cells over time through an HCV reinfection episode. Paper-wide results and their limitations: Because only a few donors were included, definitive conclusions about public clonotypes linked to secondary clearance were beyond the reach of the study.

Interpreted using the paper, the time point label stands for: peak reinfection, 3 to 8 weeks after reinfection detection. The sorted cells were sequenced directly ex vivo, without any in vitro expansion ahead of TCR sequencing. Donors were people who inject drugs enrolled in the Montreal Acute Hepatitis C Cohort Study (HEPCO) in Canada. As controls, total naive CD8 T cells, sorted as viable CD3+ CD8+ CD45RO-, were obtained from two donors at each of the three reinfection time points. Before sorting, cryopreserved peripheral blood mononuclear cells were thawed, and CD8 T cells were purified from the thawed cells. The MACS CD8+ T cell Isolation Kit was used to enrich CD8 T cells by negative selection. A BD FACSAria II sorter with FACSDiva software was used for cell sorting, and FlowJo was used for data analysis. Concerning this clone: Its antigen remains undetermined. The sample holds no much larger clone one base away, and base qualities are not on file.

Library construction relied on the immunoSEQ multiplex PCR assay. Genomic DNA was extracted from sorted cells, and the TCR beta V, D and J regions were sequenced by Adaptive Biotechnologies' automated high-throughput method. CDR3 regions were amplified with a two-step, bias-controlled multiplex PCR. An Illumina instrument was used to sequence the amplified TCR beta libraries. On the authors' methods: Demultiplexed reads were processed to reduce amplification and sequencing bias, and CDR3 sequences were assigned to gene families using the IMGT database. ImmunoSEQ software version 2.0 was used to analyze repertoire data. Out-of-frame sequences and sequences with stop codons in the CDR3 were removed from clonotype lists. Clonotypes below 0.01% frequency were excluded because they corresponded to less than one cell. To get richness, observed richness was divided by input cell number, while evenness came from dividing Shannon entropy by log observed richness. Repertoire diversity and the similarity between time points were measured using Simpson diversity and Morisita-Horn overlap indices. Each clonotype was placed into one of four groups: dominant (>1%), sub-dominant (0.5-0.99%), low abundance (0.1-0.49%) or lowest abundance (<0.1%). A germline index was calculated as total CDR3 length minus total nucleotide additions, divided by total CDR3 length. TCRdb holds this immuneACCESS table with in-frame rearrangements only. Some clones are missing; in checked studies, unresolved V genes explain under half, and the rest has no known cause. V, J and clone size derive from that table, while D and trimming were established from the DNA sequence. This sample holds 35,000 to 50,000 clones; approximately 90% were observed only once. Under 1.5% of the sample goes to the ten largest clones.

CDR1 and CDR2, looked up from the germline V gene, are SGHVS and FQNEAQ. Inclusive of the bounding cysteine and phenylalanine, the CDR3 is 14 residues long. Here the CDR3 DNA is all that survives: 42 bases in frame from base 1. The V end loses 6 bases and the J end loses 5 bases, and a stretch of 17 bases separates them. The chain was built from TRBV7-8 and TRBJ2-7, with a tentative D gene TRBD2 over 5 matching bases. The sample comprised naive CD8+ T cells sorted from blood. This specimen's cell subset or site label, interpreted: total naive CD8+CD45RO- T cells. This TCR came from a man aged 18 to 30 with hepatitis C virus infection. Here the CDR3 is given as CASSRDPDTDEQYF. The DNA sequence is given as TGTGCCAGCAGTCGGGATCCAGACACGGACGAGCAGTACTTC.